These 13 T cell receptor beta chains were all obtained from the same sample, sequenced in a study of cytomegalovirus exposure and HLA in healthy donors. Primers: 60 Vbeta forward and 13 Jbeta reverse. TCRdb keeps only in-frame clones here, not all; method: immunoSEQ multiplex PCR. The repertoire holds roughly 190,000 clones, with around 80% as singletons. Input material: PBMCs. The receptors originated from a man aged 35 to 55 in good health and CMV-seropositive.

The V gene is TRBV5-5, the J gene TRBJ1-1; TRBD1 might be the D (5 bases). This CDR3 is built from 13 residues. Trimming removed 6 bases at V and 1 base at J, with 10 bases between. Per germline, CDR1 SGHKS and CDR2 YYEKEE (reference sequence). DNA for the CDR3: TGTGCCAGCACCCCCCAGGGGAACACTGAAGCTTTCTTT. Translation gives CASTPQGNTEAFF.

The chain carries TRBV7-9 and TRBJ2-1; 12 nucleotides agree with TRBD2. Germline V gene sequence: CDR1 SEHNR, CDR2 FQNEAQ (reference sequence). J was trimmed by 8 bases and V by 6 bases; bases with no gene match: 2. The CDR3 consists of 13 residues. The CDR3 region has the DNA TGTGCCAGCAGGACTAGCGGGAGAGATGAGCAGTTCTTC. Translating it yields CASRTSGRDEQFF. Full variable domain (outside the CDR3, taken from reference TRBV7-9 and TRBJ2-1): DTGVSQNPRHKITKRGQNVTFRCDPISEHNRLYWYRQTLGQGPEFLTYFQNEAQLEKSRLLSDRFSAERPKGSFSTLEIQRTEQGDSAMYLCASRTSGRDEQFFGPGTRLTVL.

This clone was seen only once. The chain links TRBV19 to TRBJ2-5; TRBD2 matches at 8 bases. Judging by the DNA end, TRBJ2-7 fits better; the J call may be wrong. CDR1 and CDR2 (germline): LNHDA, SQIVND (reference sequence). The CDR3 is 15 amino acids. The CDR3 region is CASSTGLAGPNEQYF. CDR3 in DNA: TGTGCCAGTAGTACCGGCCTAGCGGGCCCTAACGAGCAGTACTTC.

The chain joins TRBV4-3 to TRBJ2-2; D remains ambiguous. Germline V gene data show CDR1 as LGHNA and CDR2 as YSLEER. The CDR3 has 14 residues. With 2 bases removed from V and 7 bases from J, the gap between germline ends came to 11 bases. CDR3 amino acids: CASSQSHVGGELFF. The DNA of the CDR3 is TGCGCCAGCAGCCAAAGCCACGTCGGCGGGGAGCTGTTTTTT.

The V gene is TRBV19, the J gene TRBJ2-2; a possible D gene is TRBD2 (6 bases). Germline CDR1 LNHDA, CDR2 SQIVND (reference sequence). The length of the CDR3 is 14 residues. V was trimmed by 5 bases and J by 7 bases, leaving 14 bases between them. Here the CDR3 reads CASSALTSFGELFF. In nucleotides, the CDR3 is TGTGCCAGTAGTGCACTGACTAGTTTCGGGGAGCTGTTTTTT.

The chain couples TRBV29-1 to TRBJ2-1; 7 bases line up with TRBD1. Trimming removed 3 bases from V and 4 bases from J; junction bases left unmatched: 9. From germline, CDR1 is SQVTM and CDR2 ANQGSEA. The CDR3 extends over 15 amino acids. CDR3 bases: TGCAGCGTTGAGGGCTTCCAGGGGGATTACAATGAGCAGTTCTTC. It is translated as CSVEGFQGDYNEQFF.

The chain couples TRBV5-1 to TRBJ2-1, with TRBD2 matching 11 bases. In germline, CDR1 is SGHRS, CDR2 YFSETQ. Trimming removed 4 bases from V and 1 base from J; junction bases left unmatched: 4. CDR3 length: 16 residues. CDR3 protein: CASSILAGGSYNEQFF. DNA for the CDR3: TGCGCCAGCAGCATCTTAGCGGGAGGGTCCTACAATGAGCAGTTCTTC.

The V and J genes are TRBV6-5 and TRBJ1-2, with a weak D call TRBD1 (5 bases). V was clipped by 7 bases and J by 0 bases, with 15 bases between them. The CDR3 loop spans 15 amino acids. CDR1 is MNHEY and CDR2 is SVGAGI in the germline V gene. CDR3 in amino acids: CASTPDSSANYGYTF. CDR3 sequence (DNA): TGTGCCAGCACTCCCGACAGTTCAGCTAACTATGGCTACACCTTC.

This clone occurred a few times. The J gene is TRBJ1-2, the V gene TRBV5-1; weak D call: TRBD1 (5 bases). Germline CDR1 and CDR2: SGHRS and YFSETQ. Trimming removed 0 bases at V and 3 bases at J, with 6 bases between. There are 13 residues in the CDR3. The chain's CDR3 is CASSLEGDYGYTF. The DNA for the CDR3 is TGCGCCAGCAGCTTGGAAGGGGACTATGGCTACACCTTC.

The chain combines TRBV28 with TRBJ1-1; D is undetermined. The CDR3 is 14 residues long. From germline, CDR1 is MDHEN and CDR2 SYDVKM. Trimming removed 5 bases at V and 13 bases at J, with 23 bases between. The chain's CDR3 is CASSPPGRAEGGFF. The CDR3 coding sequence is TGTGCCAGCAGTCCCCCGGGTAGGGCCGAAGGAGGTTTCTTT.

V is TRBV30 and J is TRBJ1-1, with 9 bases matching TRBD1. J lost 3 bases, V lost 2 bases, and 7 bases had no gene match. This CDR3 is 15 amino acids long. Per the germline V gene, CDR1 is GTSNPN and CDR2 is SVGIG (reference sequence). The DNA of the CDR3 is TGTGCCTGGAGTCACACAGGGGGCGTGTACACTGAAGCTTTCTTT. It codes for CAWSHTGGVYTEAFF.

The CDR3 DNA sequence: TGCGCCAGCAGCTTTTATACTAGCACAGATACGCAGTATTTT. Encoded protein: CASSFYTSTDTQYF. The chain joins TRBV5-1 to TRBJ2-3; D unclear. The germline V and J ends were trimmed by 2 bases and 0 bases, with 7 bases remaining between them. CDR1 and CDR2 (germline): SGHRS, YFSETQ. The CDR3 sequence is 14 residues long.

The V call is TRBV7-2, the J call TRBJ2-5; D gene ambiguous. The length of the CDR3 is 12 residues. Germline V lookup: CDR1 SGHTA, CDR2 FQGNSA. Trimming left V 2 bases short and J 3 bases short, with 4 bases between. This chain's CDR3 is CASSLSEETQYF. The CDR3 nucleotides are TGTGCCAGCAGCTTAAGCGAAGAGACCCAGTACTTC.